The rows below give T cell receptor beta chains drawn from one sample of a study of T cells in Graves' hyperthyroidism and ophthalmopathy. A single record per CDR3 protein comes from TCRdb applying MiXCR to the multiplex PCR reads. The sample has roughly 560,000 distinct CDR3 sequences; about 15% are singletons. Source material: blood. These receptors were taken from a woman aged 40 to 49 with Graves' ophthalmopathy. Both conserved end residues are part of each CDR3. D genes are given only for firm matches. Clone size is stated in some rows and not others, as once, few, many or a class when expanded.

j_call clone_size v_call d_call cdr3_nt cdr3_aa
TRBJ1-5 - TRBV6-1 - TGTGCCAGCAGTGACGGGTATGGCCAGCCCCAGCATTTT CASSDGYGQPQHF
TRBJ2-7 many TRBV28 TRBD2 TGTGCCAGCAGTAGCGGGACCCCCTACGAGCAGTACTTC CASSSGTPYEQYF
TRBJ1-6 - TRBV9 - TGTGCCAGCAGCGTAGGAGGGAGCCTAGATTCACCCCTCCACTTT CASSVGGSLDSPLHF
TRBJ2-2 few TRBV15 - TGTGCCACCAGCAGAACAGGGCGGGATAACGGCGGGGAGCTGTTTTTT CATSRTGRDNGGELFF
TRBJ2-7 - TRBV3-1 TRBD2 TGTGCCAGCAGCAATAGCGGGGGAGCCTACGAGCAGTACTTC CASSNSGGAYEQYF
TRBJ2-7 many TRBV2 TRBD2 TGTGCCAGCAGTTACGGGGGGGGTATGGACGAGCAGTACTTC CASSYGGGMDEQYF
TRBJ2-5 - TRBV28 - TGTGCCAGCGGACTCTCAGGGAACCAAGAGACCCAGTACTTC CASGLSGNQETQYF
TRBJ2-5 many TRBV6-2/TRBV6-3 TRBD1 TGTGCCAGCAGGCCAACCGGGACAGGCCAGGAGACCCAGTACTTC CASRPTGTGQETQYF
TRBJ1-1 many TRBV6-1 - TGTGCCAGCAGTGAACTCGTGTCGGGTACTGAAGCTTTCTTT CASSELVSGTEAFF
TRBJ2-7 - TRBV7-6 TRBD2 TGTGCTAGCAGCCCCTTAGGAGGACTAGCGGGAGGGCCCTCCTACGAGCAGTACTTC CASSPLGGLAGGPSYEQYF
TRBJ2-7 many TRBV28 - TGTGCCAGCAGCCCCCGAGAAGGACTCGAGCAGTACTTC CASSPREGLEQYF
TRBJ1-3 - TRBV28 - TGTGCCAGCAGAGGAAAAGGAAACACCATATATTTT CASRGKGNTIYF
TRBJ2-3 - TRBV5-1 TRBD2 TGCGCCAGCAGCTTGGCCCGACTAGCGGGGGGCTCAGATACGCAGTATTTT CASSLARLAGGSDTQYF
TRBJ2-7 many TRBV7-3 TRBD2 TGTGCCAGCAGCCCGACTAGCGCGTCCTACGAGCAGTACTTC CASSPTSASYEQYF
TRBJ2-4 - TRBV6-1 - TGTGCCAGCAGTCCTCGCGGGCCTAAAAACATTCAGTACTTC CASSPRGPKNIQYF
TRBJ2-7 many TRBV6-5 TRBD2 TGTGCCAGCAGTTACGAGGGACTAGCGGGAGTGTACGAGCAGTACTTC CASSYEGLAGVYEQYF
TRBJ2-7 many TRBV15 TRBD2 TGTGCCACCAGCAGGCCCGCTAGCGGCTCCTACGAGCAGTACTTC CATSRPASGSYEQYF
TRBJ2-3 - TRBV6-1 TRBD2 TGTGCCAGCAGGAATACCGGGACTAGGGATACGCAGTATTTT CASRNTGTRDTQYF
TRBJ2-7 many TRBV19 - TGTGCCAGTAAAACCACCTCGGTAGCGAGCGACGAGCAGTACTTC CASKTTSVASDEQYF
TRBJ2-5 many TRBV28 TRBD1 TGTGCCAGCACCTTAACTCCGGGGACAGGGTACGAGACCCAGTACTTC CASTLTPGTGYETQYF
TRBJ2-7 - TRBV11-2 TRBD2 TGTGCCAGCAGCTTAGACGAGCGGGGCTCCTACGAGCAGTACTTC CASSLDERGSYEQYF
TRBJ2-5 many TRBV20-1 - TGCAGTGCTACCGGGACATCGCAAGAGACCCAGTACTTC CSATGTSQETQYF
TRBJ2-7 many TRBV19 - TGTGCCAGTAGTATAGTGGGACCGACCTACGAGCAGTACTTC CASSIVGPTYEQYF
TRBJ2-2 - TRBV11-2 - TGTGCCAGCGGCGATAGGGACAACACACAGATCTCCGGGGAGCTGTTTTTT CASGDRDNTQISGELFF
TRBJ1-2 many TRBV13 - TGTGCCAGCAGGCCTCCGACCGGGACACCGCCAGCTGGCTACACCTTC CASRPPTGTPPAGYTF
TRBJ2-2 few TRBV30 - TGTGCCTCCGAGTACTACGGGGAGCTGTTTTTT CASEYYGELFF
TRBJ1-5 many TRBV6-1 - TGTGCCAGCAAGCCCCTCAGTCGAAACAATCAGCCCCAGCATTTT CASKPLSRNNQPQHF
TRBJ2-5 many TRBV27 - TGTGCCAGCAGTTTATCCATGATAGGGGAGACCCAGTACTTC CASSLSMIGETQYF
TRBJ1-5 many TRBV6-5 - TGTGCCAGCAGTCCTACAGGGAAGGGTCAGCCCCAGCATTTT CASSPTGKGQPQHF
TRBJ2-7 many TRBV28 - TGTGCCAGCAGCCCCCCCGTCCCCGAGCAGTACTTC CASSPPVPEQYF
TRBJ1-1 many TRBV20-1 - TGCAGTGCAGAGGACAGCCCGAACACTGAAGCTTTCTTT CSAEDSPNTEAFF
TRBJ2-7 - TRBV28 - TGTGCCAGCAGTAACAGCTTTTACGAGCAGTACTTC CASSNSFYEQYF
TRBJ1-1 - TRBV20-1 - TGCAGTGCTAGAGTCGGCGGGAACGGACCGAACACTGAAGCTTTCTTT CSARVGGNGPNTEAFF
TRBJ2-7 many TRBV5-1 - TGCGCCAGCGGAGACGGATGGGAGCAGTACTTC CASGDGWEQYF
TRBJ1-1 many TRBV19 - TGTGCCAGTCGGCAGCAGAACACTGAAGCTTTCTTT CASRQQNTEAFF
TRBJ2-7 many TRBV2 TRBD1 TGTGCCAGCGGTCCTGACAGGGCCGCAGGCGAGCAGTACTTC CASGPDRAAGEQYF
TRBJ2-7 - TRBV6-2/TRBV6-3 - TGTGCCAGCAGTTACATCCGATACGGGACGGAAGTACGAGGGATCCTATACGAGCAGTACTTC CASSYIRYGTEVRGILYEQYF
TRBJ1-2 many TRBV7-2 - TGTGCCAGCAGCTCCTACAGGGATAACTATGGCTACACCTTC CASSSYRDNYGYTF
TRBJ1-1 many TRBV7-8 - TGTGCCAGCAGCTTAGGAGGATGGAACACTGAAGCTTTCTTT CASSLGGWNTEAFF
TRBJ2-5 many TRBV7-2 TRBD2 TGTGCCAGCAGCACCGCCCTGGCGGGAGGGGGAGAGACCCAGTACTTC CASSTALAGGGETQYF
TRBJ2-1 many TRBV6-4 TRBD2 TGTGCCAGCAGTGACTCAGCGGGAGAGGGATCCAATGAGCAGTTCTTC CASSDSAGEGSNEQFF
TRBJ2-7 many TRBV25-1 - TGTGCCAGCAGTGACAGCGGAGCTACTGACTACGAGCAGTACTTC CASSDSGATDYEQYF
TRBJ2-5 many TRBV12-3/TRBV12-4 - TGTGCCAGCAGTTTTTACGAGGTTCAGACCCAGTACTTC CASSFYEVQTQYF
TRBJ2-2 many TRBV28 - TGTGCCAGTGGGACCACTTACGGGGAGCTGTTTTTT CASGTTYGELFF
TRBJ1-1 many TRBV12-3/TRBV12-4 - TGTGCCAGCAGTTTAAACGGGAGGGCCACTGAAGCTTTCTTT CASSLNGRATEAFF
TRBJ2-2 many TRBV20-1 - TGCAGTGCTAGAGTGCGGGCCGACACCGGGGAGCTGTTTTTT CSARVRADTGELFF